One sample yielded the 8 T cell receptor beta chains listed below, sequenced in a study of shared clonotypes between healthy human individuals. The repertoire was sequenced with immunoSEQ multiplex PCR; TCRdb's copy has only in-frame clones and lacks some. Altogether 800,000 or so clones are present, approximately 97% being singletons, with the ten largest covering less than 0.3%. Naivety among CD8 cells was defined by CD45RO negativity and positive CCR7 selection, thereby excluding terminally differentiated effector memory CD45RA+ cells. Sequencing used naive CD8+ T cells sorted from blood. Every receptor here comes from a man aged 25-40 years in good health.

This sequence joins TRBV29-1 and TRBJ2-7; perhaps D is TRBD1 or TRBD2 (5 bases each). Trimming shortened V by 7 bases and J by 5 bases, and 15 bases separated the two germline ends. CDR1 and CDR2 from the germline V gene are SQVTM and ANQGSEA. CDR3 length: 12 residues. This CDR3 is CSARGPGNEQYF. CDR3 DNA sequence: TGCAGCGCTAGGGGTCCGGGGAACGAGCAGTACTTC.

In regard to this clone: This specimen includes other DNA sequences encoding the same CDR3. The rearrangement joins TRBV27 to TRBJ2-7; no firm D call. V lost 8 bases and J lost 1, with 9 bases in between. Germline CDR1 and CDR2: MNHEY and SMNVEV (reference sequence). CDR3 length: 12 residues. Written as DNA, the CDR3 is TGTGCCAGCGGGGTTGGGTCCTACGAGCAGTACTTC. Residues: CASGVGSYEQYF.

V and J are TRBV28 and TRBJ2-7; perhaps TRBD1 as D (6 bases). The germline V gene encodes CDR1 MDHEN and CDR2 SYDVKM. CDR3 length: 14 residues. V was clipped by 5 bases and J by 0 bases, with 11 bases between them. As DNA, the CDR3 is TGTGCCAGCAGTCACACAGGGAGCTCCTACGAGCAGTACTTC. Translated: CASSHTGSSYEQYF.

The V gene is TRBV6-4, the J gene TRBJ2-1; tentatively, D is TRBD1 (6 bases). This CDR3 is built from 13 residues. Trimming left V 5 bases short and J 9 bases short, with 14 bases between. CDR1 and CDR2 (germline): MRHNA, SNTAGT. The DNA for the CDR3 is TGTGCCAGCAGTTACGAACAGGGTCCTGAGCAGTTCTTC. Encoded protein: CASSYEQGPEQFF.

This rearrangement joins TRBV5-8 to TRBJ1-4, with a possible D match to TRBD1 (5 bases). Trimming took off 2 bases at V and 8 bases at J, with 10 bases between the two ends. Per germline, CDR1 SGHTS and CDR2 YDEGEE. CDR3 length: 13 amino acids. CDR3 loop: CASSFRDDEKLFF. The CDR3 bases are TGTGCCAGCAGCTTTAGGGACGACGAAAAACTGTTTTTT.

The V and J genes are TRBV6-4 and TRBJ2-1; D might be TRBD2 (6 bases). This CDR3 comprises 15 residues. CDR1 and CDR2 from the germline V gene are MRHNA and SNTAGT. V lost 6 bases to trimming and J lost 0 bases, with 12 bases between them. Written as DNA, the CDR3 is TGTGCCAGCAGAGAAGACGGGAGCTCCTACAATGAGCAGTTCTTC. Amino acid sequence: CASREDGSSYNEQFF.

The rearrangement joins TRBV5-1 to TRBJ1-1; D is unresolved. The CDR3 runs 14 residues. Germline V gene lookup returns CDR1 SGHRS and CDR2 YFSETQ. V shed 5 bases and J shed 1 base, with 12 bases lying between them. The CDR3 reads CASRPFTENTEAFF. The CDR3 region has the DNA TGCGCCAGCAGGCCCTTCACAGAGAACACTGAAGCTTTCTTT.

The chain is built from TRBV28 and TRBJ2-1, with D tentatively TRBD2 (6 bases). Trimming stripped 6 bases from V and 8 bases from J, with 17 bases between. This CDR3 region has 14 residues. Germline V lookup: CDR1 MDHEN, CDR2 SYDVKM. The CDR3 DNA sequence: TGTGCCAGCAGGGGGACTGGGGATACGCATGAGCAGTTCTTC. Its translation: CASRGTGDTHEQFF.